This T cell receptor beta chain was retrieved from a study of control samples from healthy donors and cancer patients. The method was immunoSEQ multiplex PCR; TCRdb's version includes in-frame clones alone and lacks a portion of them. Here the sample spans about 55,000 clones, approximately 85% being singletons. This CDR3 has 14 residues. CDR1 is MDHEN, CDR2 SYDVKM, per germline. V was shortened by 2 bases and J by 4 bases, with 9 bases between the two germline ends. The J gene is TRBJ2-1, the V gene TRBV28, with D perhaps matching TRBD2 (6 bases). This TCR was recovered from a man aged 50 to 60 in good health. The material sequenced was blood. The CDR3 loop reads CASSLAGTYNEQFF. The CDR3 DNA follows: TGTGCCAGCAGTTTAGCGGGAACATACAATGAGCAGTTCTTC.